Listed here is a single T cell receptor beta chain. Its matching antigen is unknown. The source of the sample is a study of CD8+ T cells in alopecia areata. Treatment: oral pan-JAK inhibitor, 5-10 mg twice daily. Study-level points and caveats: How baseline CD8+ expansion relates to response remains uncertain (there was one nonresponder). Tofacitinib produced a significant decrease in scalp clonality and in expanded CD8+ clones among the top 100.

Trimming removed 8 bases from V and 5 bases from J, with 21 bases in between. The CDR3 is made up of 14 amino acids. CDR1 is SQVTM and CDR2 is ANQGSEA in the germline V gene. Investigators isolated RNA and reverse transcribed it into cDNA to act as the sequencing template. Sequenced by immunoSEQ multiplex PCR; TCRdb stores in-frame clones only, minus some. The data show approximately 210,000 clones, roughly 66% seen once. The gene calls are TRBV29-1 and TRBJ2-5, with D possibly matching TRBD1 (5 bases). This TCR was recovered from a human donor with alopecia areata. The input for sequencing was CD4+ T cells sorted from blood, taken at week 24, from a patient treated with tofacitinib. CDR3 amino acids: CSLTLWGPGETQYF. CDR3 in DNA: TGCAGCCTAACTCTGTGGGGCCCTGGGGAGACCCAGTACTTC. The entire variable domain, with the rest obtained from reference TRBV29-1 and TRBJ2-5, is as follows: SAVISQKPSRDICQRGTSLTIQCQVDSQVTMMFWYRQQPGQSLTLIATANQGSEATYESGFVIDKFPISRPNLTFSTLTVSNMSPEDSSIYLCSLTLWGPGETQYFGPGTRLLVL.